Listed below are T cell receptor beta chains from one sample, sequenced in a study of PD-1 blockade in mismatch repair-deficient tumors. Some clones are missing from TCRdb's copy, which holds only in-frame ones; the method was immunoSEQ multiplex PCR. The sample lists 95,000 to 150,000 clones; about 88% were seen once. Sample: peripheral blood, taken 44 weeks after starting pembrolizumab. All receptors come from an adult with mismatch repair-deficient cancer. The CDR3 runs from the conserved cysteine through the conserved F or W. Fields, in order: J gene, V gene, CDR3 protein.

TRBJ2-5 | TRBV5-4 | CASSPQGARETQYF
TRBJ2-4 | TRBV4-1 | CASSDQGLRAKNIQYF
TRBJ2-1 | TRBV7-9 | CASTRRDRGINEQFF
TRBJ1-1 | TRBV27 | CASSLRPGYTEAFF
TRBJ2-7 | TRBV10-3 | CAISDSDRGPEQYF
TRBJ2-3 | TRBV28 | CASSLWLREGDTQYF
TRBJ1-2 | TRBV6-5 | CASSAGGGYGYTF
TRBJ1-4 | TRBV2 | CASSDRQGASEKLFF
TRBJ2-2 | TRBV9 | CASSVAGRAPTGELFF
TRBJ1-5 | TRBV2 | CASSERTENQPQHF
TRBJ2-3 | TRBV7-6 | CASSLYKGEGGPTTTQYF
TRBJ2-7 | TRBV12-5 | CASGLAGITSEQYF
TRBJ2-5 | TRBV28 | CASSGGQETQYF
TRBJ2-1 | TRBV9 | CASSLTNEQFF
TRBJ2-2 | TRBV27 | CASSLNGELFF
TRBJ2-7 | TRBV11-3 | CASSLAYEQYF
TRBJ2-7 | TRBV27 | CASSLSDRTSSYEQYF
TRBJ2-1 | TRBV19 | CASSTAGYNEQFF
TRBJ2-2 | TRBV7-2 | CASSLPGGTGELFF
TRBJ2-1 | TRBV7-9 | CASSLGDIKQFF
TRBJ2-3 | TRBV7-2 | CASSLAGRGGGDTQYF
TRBJ1-2 | TRBV28 | CASTLAGTWGYTF
TRBJ2-7 | TRBV7-9 | CASSPGQRGLAGSYEQYF
TRBJ2-6 | TRBV7-2 | CASSLVGFSGSGANVLTF
TRBJ1-3 | TRBV30 | CAGAALNTIYF
TRBJ2-7 | TRBV7-9 | CASSPTGTTYEQYF
TRBJ2-7 | TRBV2 | CASSEAGEGGYEQYF
TRBJ2-3 | TRBV5-1 | CASSLGGLGTDTQYF
TRBJ1-1 | TRBV7-2 | CASSSSLVGGAFF
TRBJ1-5 | TRBV10-1 | CASSESGGDSNQPQHF
TRBJ2-3 | TRBV9 | CASSIRTGTGATDTQYF
TRBJ2-7 | TRBV13 | CASSPEGHSQVYEQYF
TRBJ2-7 | TRBV16 | CASSQSGLGNGYEQYF
TRBJ2-3 | TRBV9 | CASSVPADTQYF
TRBJ1-5 | TRBV6-6 | CASSYLGPNQPQHF
TRBJ2-7 | TRBV7-8 | CASSFAERPYEQYF
TRBJ2-7 | TRBV11-2 | CASSNHDSEIAYEQYF
TRBJ2-2 | TRBV5-1 | CASSLWDQQGELFF
TRBJ2-1 | TRBV10-3 | CAIRKPPANEQFF